The 25 T cell receptor beta chains listed next were all sequenced from one sample in a study of blood T cell dynamics during melanoma immunotherapy. Time point given: pre-treatment baseline. The data were produced by immunoSEQ multiplex PCR, yet TCRdb's version contains in-frame clones alone and is incomplete. Found here are about 13,000 clones, just over 90% of them singletons; the top ten hold 0.18%. The sample in question was effector memory CD8+ T cells from blood, obtained from a patient treated with checkpoint blockade. The receptors come from a human donor with melanoma.

The V gene is TRBV7-9, the J gene TRBJ1-2; weak D call: TRBD1 (6 bases). This CDR3 has 15 amino acids. Germline V gene lookup returns CDR1 SEHNR and CDR2 FQNEAQ (reference sequence). Trimming shortened V by 1 base and J by 3 bases, and 12 bases separated the two germline ends. CDR3 nucleotide sequence: TGTGCCAGCAGCTTAGGGGGAGGGGGGCACTATGGCTACACCTTC. It codes for CASSLGGGGHYGYTF. The full variable domain, completed using reference TRBV7-9 and TRBJ1-2, is DTGVSQNPRHKITKRGQNVTFRCDPISEHNRLYWYRQTLGQGPEFLTYFQNEAQLEKSRLLSDRFSAERPKGSFSTLEIQRTEQGDSAMYLCASSLGGGGHYGYTFGSGTRLTVV.

CDR3 sequence reads: CASSLGRTSTDTQYF. The CDR3 DNA follows: TGTGCCAGCAGCTTAGGCCGGACTAGCACAGATACGCAGTATTTT. This chain connects TRBV7-6 to TRBJ2-3; weak D call: TRBD2 (5 bases). This CDR3 has 15 residues. From germline, CDR1 is SGHVS and CDR2 FNYEAQ. V gave up 1 base and J gave up 0 bases, with 8 bases separating them.

This clone was counted once. The chain joins TRBV19 to TRBJ2-5, with TRBD1 as a possible D gene (6 bases). V lost 5 bases and J 2 bases, leaving 12 bases between the germline ends. Per the germline V gene, CDR1 is LNHDA and CDR2 is SQIVND (reference sequence). The CDR3 consists of 14 residues. This chain's CDR3 is CASSSGDKQETQYF. The CDR3 bases are TGTGCCAGTAGTTCCGGGGACAAACAAGAGACCCAGTACTTC.

This chain connects TRBV5-8 to TRBJ2-5; TRBD1 aligns across 11 bases. The DNA matches TRBJ2-7 better at its end, which makes the J call doubtful. The length of the CDR3 is 16 residues. CDR1 SGHTS and CDR2 YDEGEE come from the germline V gene. CDR3 amino acids: CASSLAFGTGGAEQYF. The CDR3 DNA is TGTGCCAGCAGCTTGGCCTTCGGGACAGGGGGAGCCGAGCAGTACTTC.

The chain employs TRBV7-9 and TRBJ1-4; 8 bases map to TRBD1. V lost 5 bases to trimming and J lost 0 bases; unmatched junction nucleotides: 11. CDR3 length: 18 residues. The V gene's germline CDR1 is SEHNR and CDR2 FQNEAQ (reference sequence). Here the CDR3 DNA reads TGTGCCAGCAGCGGGCCGGACAGGGACCTTGCAACTAATGAAAAACTGTTTTTT. This translates into CASSGPDRDLATNEKLFF.

V and J are TRBV27 and TRBJ2-1; D may be TRBD2 (6 bases). This CDR3 is 15 amino acids long. Germline assignment: CDR1 MNHEY and CDR2 SMNVEV (reference sequence). Trimming took 1 base from V and 5 from J, leaving 12 bases between them. The CDR3 loop is CASSLWGELHNEQFF. The CDR3 coding sequence is TGTGCCAGCAGTTTATGGGGGGAACTACACAATGAGCAGTTCTTC.

This sequence joins TRBV7-9 and TRBJ1-2; a possible D gene is TRBD1 (6 bases). The V end lost 5 bases, the J end lost 0 bases, and 13 bases lay between the germline ends. The CDR3 has 15 residues. Germline lookup yields CDR1 SEHNR and CDR2 FQNEAQ (reference sequence). The CDR3 region has the DNA TGTGCCAGCAGCATAGGGGGACACTCTAACTATGGCTACACCTTC. It specifies CASSIGGHSNYGYTF.

This sequence joins TRBV13 and TRBJ2-2, with D perhaps TRBD1 (6 bases). CDR1 and CDR2 (germline): PRHDT, FYEKMQ (reference sequence). The CDR3 totals 14 residues. Trimming took off 2 bases at V and 5 bases at J, with 9 bases between the two ends. The CDR3 DNA is TGTGCCAGCAGCTTACCGGACAGAACCGGGGAGCTGTTTTTT. It yields the protein CASSLPDRTGELFF.

This clone was recorded a few times. The chain recombines TRBV2 with TRBJ2-7; D remains ambiguous. Germline lookup yields CDR1 SNHLY and CDR2 FYNNEI. The CDR3 is 11 amino acids. V was clipped by 6 bases and J by 2 bases, with 5 bases between them. This CDR3 is CASRRTYEQYF. The CDR3, as DNA: TGTGCCAGCAGGAGAACCTACGAGCAGTACTTC.

V is TRBV5-1 and J is TRBJ2-3; a possible D gene is TRBD1 (5 bases). CDR3 size: 15 residues. Trimming cost V 4 bases and J 0 bases, with 12 bases left between them. The germline V gene has CDR1 SGHRS and CDR2 YFSETQ. The CDR3 DNA follows: TGCGCCAGCAGCCCCAGGCAGGGAAGCACAGATACGCAGTATTTT. Its translation is CASSPRQGSTDTQYF. Complete variable domain (other parts from reference TRBV5-1 and TRBJ2-3): KAGVTQTPRYLIKTRGQQVTLSCSPISGHRSVSWYQQTPGQGLQFLFEYFSETQRNKGNFPGRFSGRQFSNSRSEMNVSTLELGDSALYLCASSPRQGSTDTQYFGPGTRLTVL.

The J gene is TRBJ1-1, the V gene TRBV27, with D unclear. The V and J ends lost 2 bases and 5 bases respectively, with 12 bases between them. CDR1 is MNHEY and CDR2 is SMNVEV in the germline V gene (reference sequence). CDR3 length equals 14 residues. For the CDR3, the DNA is TGTGCCAGCAGTTTAAACTCGAGGGTTACTGAAGCTTTCTTT. This codes for CASSLNSRVTEAFF.

A remark on this clone: Other DNA sequences in this sample translate to the same CDR3. The chain combines TRBV18 with TRBJ1-1; D gene ambiguous. V lost 8 bases and J lost 2, with 12 bases in between. CDR1 and CDR2 from the germline V gene are KGHSH and LQKENI. The CDR3 loop spans 13 amino acids. CDR3 coding DNA: TGTGCCAGCGCAGCCGGCGGAAACACTGAAGCTTTCTTT. This sequence encodes CASAAGGNTEAFF.

Of note for this clone: A read error is likely, as this CDR3 ends without the conserved phenylalanine or tryptophan. The DNA is omitted, as the CDR3 cannot be located on it reliably, and the CDR3 follows TCRdb's listing. The chain employs TRBV19 and TRBJ2-3; whether TRBD2, the table's D call, matches the DNA was not checked. The CDR3 totals 11 residues, both ends included. Germline V CDR1 and CDR2: LNHDA, SQIVND (reference sequence). CDR3: CASSSSSGSSV.

V usage is TRBV10-1 and J usage is TRBJ2-1, with 10 positions matching TRBD2. The CDR3 runs 20 residues. V was pared by 0 bases and J by 0 bases, with 11 bases of the junction left unmatched. Per the germline V gene, CDR1 is WNHNN and CDR2 is SYGVQD (reference sequence). The CDR3: CASSESSASGSRSSYNEQFF. DNA of the CDR3: TGCGCCAGCAGTGAGTCTTCGGCTAGCGGGAGTCGAAGCTCCTACAATGAGCAGTTCTTC.

The chain has TRBV6-5 and TRBJ2-2; the D gene is possibly TRBD1 (5 bases). The CDR3 totals 14 residues. Germline-derived CDR1 and CDR2 are MNHEY and SVGAGI. The V gene lost 8 bases and the J gene lost 6 bases, with 16 bases spanning the gap. The CDR3 DNA follows: TGTGCCAGCTGGCAGGGTAAATGGGCCGGGGAGCTGTTTTTT. Translating it yields CASWQGKWAGELFF.

The chain uses TRBV6-5 and TRBJ2-7; D gene unclear. Germline V lookup: CDR1 MNHEY, CDR2 SVGAGI. Trimming left V 8 bases short and J 0 bases short, with 11 bases between. This CDR3 comprises 13 residues. In DNA, the CDR3 is TGTGCCAGCGGGCTGGGAAACTCCTACGAGCAGTACTTC. This sequence encodes CASGLGNSYEQYF.

The chain uses TRBV19 and TRBJ2-7; 7 nucleotides agree with TRBD1. This CDR3 has 13 residues. With 5 bases clipped from V and 3 bases from J, the junction kept 4 bases outside the gene matches. The germline V gene has CDR1 LNHDA and CDR2 SQIVND (reference sequence). The CDR3 coding sequence is TGTGCCAGTAGTCTAGGGGGCAGCTACGAGCAGTACTTC. Translating it yields CASSLGGSYEQYF. Combining the CDR3 with reference TRBV19 and TRBJ2-7 gives the whole variable domain DGGITQSPKYLFRKEGQNVTLSCEQNLNHDAMYWYRQDPGQGLRLIYYSQIVNDFQKGDIAEGYSVSREKKESFPLTVTSAQKNPTAFYLCASSLGGSYEQYFGPGTRLTVT.

This chain connects TRBV18 to TRBJ2-6; the D gene is possibly TRBD2 (6 bases). Germline loops: CDR1 KGHSH, CDR2 LQKENI. The V end was cut by 3 bases, the J end by 0 bases, with 12 bases between. The CDR3 runs 17 residues. As DNA, the CDR3 is TGTGCCAGCTCACCGGTTGGAGGGAGCTCTGGGGCCAACGTCCTGACTTTC. Translation: CASSPVGGSSGANVLTF.

The chain carries TRBV27 and TRBJ2-5; perhaps TRBD1 as D (6 bases). The end of the DNA fits TRBJ2-7 better, so the J call may be wrong. Per the germline V gene, CDR1 is MNHEY and CDR2 is SMNVEV (reference sequence). This CDR3 is 13 amino acids long. The CDR3 loop is CASSPSDSNEQYF. CDR3 in DNA: TGTGCCAGCAGTCCCTCGGACAGCAACGAGCAGTACTTC.

In DNA form, the CDR3 reads TGTGCCAGCAGTCACCCAGGGGGCTTCGACACCGGGGAGCTGTTTTTT. This translates into CASSHPGGFDTGELFF. The V call is TRBV25-1, the J call TRBJ2-2, with 8 bases lining up with TRBD1. Trimming cost V 5 bases and J 3 bases; bases outside gene matches: 8. The CDR3 is 16 amino acids. Germline loops: CDR1 MGHDK, CDR2 SYGVNS.

V and J are TRBV25-1 and TRBJ2-2; tentatively, D is TRBD2 (5 bases). Trimming stripped 4 bases from V and 7 bases from J, with 10 bases between. This CDR3 is 13 amino acids long. The germline CDR1 and CDR2 sequences are MGHDK and SYGVNS. Here the CDR3 reads CASSVSGDGELFF. The DNA of the CDR3 is TGTGCCAGCAGTGTGAGCGGTGACGGGGAGCTGTTTTTT. Using reference TRBV25-1 and TRBJ2-2 for the parts outside the CDR3, the full variable domain is EADIYQTPRYLVIGTGKKITLECSQTMGHDKMYWYQQDPGMELHLIHYSYGVNSTEKGDLSSESTVSRIRTEHFPLTLESARPSHTSQYLCASSVSGDGELFFGEGSRLTVL.

The genes are TRBV29-1 and TRBJ2-1; a weak D match, TRBD2 (6 bases). Per the germline V gene, CDR1 is SQVTM and CDR2 is ANQGSEA. V lost 4 bases and J 7 bases, leaving 11 bases between the germline ends. The CDR3 length is 12 residues. Here the CDR3 DNA reads TGCAGCGTTGTCGGGAGAGGGAATGAGCAGTTCTTC. Protein sequence: CSVVGRGNEQFF.

V gene TRBV27 combines with J gene TRBJ1-5; D not certain. Germline V lookup: CDR1 MNHEY, CDR2 SMNVEV (reference sequence). Between the trimmed V and J ends, which lost 5 bases and 8 bases, there was a span of 16 bases. The CDR3 sequence is 14 residues long. CDR3 bases: TGTGCCAGCAGTCCTCTTGGCCCTCTAGAGCCCCAGCATTTT. Protein sequence: CASSPLGPLEPQHF.

CDR3 sequence: CASSQEEGDGPPRTEAFF. The DNA for the CDR3 is TGCGCCAGCAGCCAAGAGGAAGGGGACGGCCCCCCGAGGACTGAAGCTTTCTTT. V and J are TRBV4-3 and TRBJ1-1, with a weak D call TRBD1 (5 bases). The CDR3 contains 18 residues. CDR1 LGHNA and CDR2 YSLEER come from the germline V gene. Trimming removed 0 bases from V and 5 bases from J, with 22 bases in between.

The rearrangement joins TRBV6-6 to TRBJ1-2, with D possibly being TRBD1 (6 bases). With 1 base removed from V and 8 bases from J, the gap between germline ends came to 14 bases. Germline loops: CDR1 MNHNY, CDR2 SVGAGI (reference sequence). CDR3 length equals 14 residues. The CDR3, as DNA: TGTGCCAGCAGTTACTACGCAGGGGAAGTCGGCTACACCTTC. It yields the protein CASSYYAGEVGYTF.